The 15 T cell receptor beta chains below were found in one sample sequenced in a study of T cells in tuberculosis. Clones were sequenced by immunoSEQ multiplex PCR, and TCRdb holds only the in-frame ones, with some missing. This sample has about 49,000 clones, with about 95% found just once. Time point indicated: new active TB diagnosis, blood taken before or within 7 days of starting treatment. Sequencing used PBMCs, obtained at tuberculosis diagnosis. The receptors were gathered from an adult with tuberculosis.

This rearrangement joins TRBV7-3 to TRBJ2-1, with 8 bases aligning to TRBD2. CDR3 size: 15 residues. Germline V gives CDR1 SGHTA, CDR2 FQGTGA. The V and J ends lost 5 bases and 0 bases, in that order; junction bases with no gene match: 3. In DNA form, the CDR3 reads TGTGCCAGCAGCCCCAGCGGGAGCTCCTACAATGAGCAGTTCTTC. Encoded protein: CASSPSGSSYNEQFF.

The chain couples TRBV5-1 to TRBJ2-7, with no clear D. The CDR3 runs 12 residues. Trimming removed 4 bases from V and 0 bases from J, with 5 bases in between. The germline gives CDR1 SGHRS, CDR2 YFSETQ. DNA of the CDR3: TGCGCCAGCAGCCCCAACTCCTACGAGCAGTACTTC. Encoded protein: CASSPNSYEQYF. Together with reference TRBV5-1 and TRBJ2-7, the CDR3 gives the full variable domain: KAGVTQTPRYLIKTRGQQVTLSCSPISGHRSVSWYQQTPGQGLQFLFEYFSETQRNKGNFPGRFSGRQFSNSRSEMNVSTLELGDSALYLCASSPNSYEQYFGPGTRLTVT.

The rearrangement joins TRBV28 to TRBJ1-2; 9 bases agree with TRBD1. The CDR3 is 17 amino acids. The junction had 13 bases not matched to a gene; V was cut back by 7 bases and J by 1 base. Germline lookup yields CDR1 MDHEN and CDR2 SYDVKM. For the CDR3, the DNA is TGTGCCAGCATCGGGAGCGGGACAGGGACCTATAACTATGGCTACACCTTC. This gives the protein CASIGSGTGTYNYGYTF.

The chain combines TRBV13 with TRBJ2-6, with D perhaps matching TRBD1 (6 bases). Germline CDR1 and CDR2: PRHDT and FYEKMQ (reference sequence). Trimming took 3 bases from V and 6 from J, leaving 18 bases between them. CDR3 length: 17 amino acids. The CDR3 loop reads CASSFTGQSPKANVLTF. The CDR3 coding sequence is TGTGCCAGCAGCTTTACAGGGCAGTCTCCTAAGGCCAACGTCCTGACTTTC.

This clone occurred once. The CDR3 sequence: CASSPGQARYNEQFF. CDR3 DNA sequence: TGTGCCAGCAGCCCAGGACAGGCCCGATACAATGAGCAGTTCTTC. J is TRBJ2-1 and V is TRBV7-2; 7 positions agree with TRBD1. This CDR3 has 15 amino acids. With 5 bases clipped from V and 4 bases from J, the junction kept 8 bases outside the gene matches. CDR1 SGHTA and CDR2 FQGNSA come from the germline V gene.

The J gene is TRBJ1-5, the V gene TRBV28; D may be TRBD1 (5 bases). This CDR3 has 15 amino acids. V lost 3 bases and J lost 1, with 10 bases in between. Germline CDR1 MDHEN, CDR2 SYDVKM. The CDR3 reads CASSLTVRSNQPQHF. The CDR3 coding sequence is TGTGCCAGCAGTTTGACAGTTAGGAGCAATCAGCCCCAGCATTTT.

The chain combines TRBV30 with TRBJ1-5; no clear D gene. V shed 1 base and J shed 4 bases, with 8 bases lying between them. The CDR3 is made up of 13 amino acids. The germline gives CDR1 GTSNPN, CDR2 SVGIG (reference sequence). CDR3 DNA: TGTGCCTGGAGTGACCAGGAAAATCAGCCCCAGCATTTT. Encoded protein: CAWSDQENQPQHF.

The chain combines TRBV6-6 with TRBJ2-2; D uncertain. Germline CDR1 and CDR2: MNHNY and SVGAGI (reference sequence). Trimming pared 3 bases from V and 6 bases from J, leaving 14 bases between. CDR3 length: 15 residues. CDR3 loop: CASSYRARSPGELFF. CDR3 bases: TGTGCCAGCAGTTATCGCGCCAGGTCACCCGGGGAGCTGTTTTTT.

The V call is TRBV14, the J call TRBJ2-5; 15 nucleotides match TRBD2. This CDR3 spans 18 amino acids. V lost 0 bases, J lost 3 bases, and 5 bases stayed unmatched. Germline V gives CDR1 SGHDN, CDR2 FVKESK. The CDR3 here is CASSQDSGLAGGKETQYF. The DNA of the CDR3 is TGTGCCAGCAGCCAAGATTCGGGACTAGCGGGAGGTAAAGAGACCCAGTACTTC.

In nucleotides, the CDR3 is TGTGCCAGCAGAGCTGGGACAGCACTGCGGCAGTTCTTC. Translation: CASRAGTALRQFF. V gene TRBV7-2 combines with J gene TRBJ2-1; 7 nucleotides match TRBD1. This CDR3 spans 13 amino acids. V lost 6 bases to trimming and J lost 12 bases; unmatched junction nucleotides: 11. From germline, CDR1 is SGHTA and CDR2 FQGNSA.

This clone has just one count. This rearrangement joins TRBV4-1 to TRBJ2-1, with 7 bases that match TRBD2. Germline V gives CDR1 MGHRA, CDR2 YSYEKL. The CDR3 sequence is 17 residues long. After removal of 3 bases from V and 2 bases from J, the junction contained 10 bases not matched to a gene. This chain's CDR3 is CASSHGLAGLPYNEQFF. DNA for the CDR3: TGCGCCAGCAGCCATGGATTAGCGGGTCTTCCCTACAATGAGCAGTTCTTC.

The chain combines TRBV19 with TRBJ2-7; 7 nucleotides line up with TRBD1. V was pared by 5 bases and J by 2 bases, with 6 bases of the junction left unmatched. CDR1 LNHDA and CDR2 SQIVND come from the germline V gene (reference sequence). This CDR3 comprises 14 residues. CDR3 sequence (DNA): TGTGCCAGTAGTCCAAGACAGGGCGCCTACGAGCAGTACTTC. Translation gives CASSPRQGAYEQYF.

V gene TRBV30 combines with J gene TRBJ1-6; no definite D call. The CDR3 spans 18 residues. The ends were cut back, 1 base at V and 0 bases at J, with 16 bases in the middle. CDR1 is GTSNPN, CDR2 SVGIG, per germline (reference sequence). Here the CDR3 reads CAWSDPIGGSSYNSPLHF. The CDR3 DNA reads TGTGCCTGGAGTGACCCCATAGGTGGGAGCTCCTATAATTCACCCCTCCACTTT.

This sequence joins TRBV7-8 and TRBJ1-1; no clear D. Germline loops: CDR1 SGHVS, CDR2 FQNEAQ. Trimming removed 3 bases from V and 1 base from J, with 9 bases in between. The CDR3 runs to 14 residues. The CDR3 DNA reads TGTGCCAGCAGCTTCGGTCGAGGGAACACTGAAGCTTTCTTT. This sequence encodes CASSFGRGNTEAFF.

The rearrangement links TRBV25-1 to TRBJ2-1, with D tentatively TRBD2 (7 bases). The V end lost 5 bases, the J end lost 6 bases, and 23 bases lay between the germline ends. The germline gives CDR1 MGHDK, CDR2 SYGVNS. The CDR3 sequence is 17 residues long. This CDR3 is CASSKPTHREGSNEQFF. The CDR3 DNA reads TGTGCCAGCAGTAAACCGACACACAGGGAGGGTTCCAATGAGCAGTTCTTC.